This T cell receptor beta chain was recovered during a study of blood T cell repertoires in COVID-19. Trimming removed 10 bases at V and 0 bases at J, with 18 bases between. Germline loops: CDR1 ENHRY, CDR2 SYGVKD. This CDR3 comprises 15 residues. Using immunoSEQ multiplex PCR, the repertoire was profiled, and TCRdb retains in-frame clones only, with some absent. The repertoire includes 360,000 or so clones, 90% of them detected once, and 6.5% to 7% sits in the top ten. The clonotype was recovered from a man aged 18 to 35 with active or convalescent COVID-19. The chain has TRBV10-3 and TRBJ1-2; D remains unclear. Sequenced sample: peripheral blood. CDR3 coding DNA: TGTGCCACCTACGGAGGAAACCTTACTAACTATGGCTACACCTTC. Its translation: CATYGGNLTNYGYTF.